The clone carrying this T cell receptor (beta chain) was observed a single time. Per the study methods: Amplification from reference gene primers served as the basis for estimated nucleated cell counts. The protocol was immunoSEQ multiplex PCR, while the TCRdb copy is restricted to in-frame clones and leaves out a portion. V and J calls plus clone size are reproduced from that table; the DNA served to infer D and trimming. This table has approximately 300,000 clones, roughly 90% appearing once. This sample was included in a study of blood T cell repertoires in COVID-19. The overall study: The samples span acute and convalescent COVID-19 from the United States, Italy and Spain. PBMCs, B-cell-depleted T cells, or T cells were the source of the cDNA or gDNA that made up the material.

This receptor was obtained from a woman between 45 and 65 years old with active or convalescent COVID-19. The sequenced sample consisted of peripheral blood.

The CDR3 region has the DNA TGTGCCAGCAGCCGGGACAGCGGGGACGAGCAGTACTTC. Translating gives CASSRDSGDEQYF. This chain connects TRBV7-8 to TRBJ2-7; the D call may be TRBD1 or TRBD2 (7 bases each). Trimming pared 5 bases from V and 5 bases from J, leaving 13 bases between. The CDR3 is 13 amino acids. CDR1 SGHVS and CDR2 FQNEAQ come from the germline V gene.